Presented here are 19 T cell receptor beta chains from one specimen sequenced in a study of vaccination and CD4 T cells after COVID-19 (dated by TCRdb to 2021 to 2024). The receptor library was made with PCR. The sequencer was an Illumina iSeq 100. TCR sequencing of DNA from cultured CD4+ T cells used the Oncomine TCR Beta short-read assay at the Johns Hopkins FTIC core. Starting from the raw public reads, TCRdb applied fastp trimming at Q25, assembled clones with MiXCR and retained in-frame beta chains. For every CDR3 protein sequence, its rows merge into one entry that carries the most common genes and DNA. The sample table contains approximately 20,000 distinct CDR3 sequences; only one count was recorded for approximately 45% of them. The ten largest make up about 4% of the sample. No antigen has been identified for these receptors. In light of the paper, this sample's treatment or condition label describes: roughly 11-day PBMC culture with coronavirus spike peptide pools or control peptides (ViraFEST assay).

The input for sequencing was CD4+ T cells from blood, cultured in vitro, taken before SARS-CoV-2 vaccination. These receptor sequences come from a human donor who had recovered from COVID-19.

In this sample, this clonotype turned up once. The chain uses TRBV7-9 and TRBJ2-7; 8 bases are a match to TRBD1. Per the germline V gene, CDR1 is SEHNR and CDR2 is FQNEAQ (reference sequence). The CDR3 sequence is 15 residues long. V dropped 5 bases and J dropped 2; count of bases not matched to a gene: 8. The CDR3 loop is CASSRGQGETYEQYF. In DNA, the CDR3 is TGTGCCAGCAGCCGCGGACAGGGAGAGACCTACGAGCAGTACTTC.

The gene calls are TRBV19 and TRBJ1-6, with TRBD1 matching over 9 bases. Trimming at V came to 5 bases and at J to 12 bases, leaving 8 bases not matched to a gene. This CDR3 has 14 residues. Germline loops: CDR1 LNHDA, CDR2 SQIVND (reference sequence). CDR3 DNA: TGTGCCAGTAGTTTCGGACAGGGGATTGGACCCCTCCACTTT. Protein sequence: CASSFGQGIGPLHF.

The genes are TRBV2 and TRBJ2-2; maybe TRBD1 (6 bases). V was pared by 3 bases and J by 4 bases, with 9 bases between. This CDR3 comprises 14 residues. CDR1 and CDR2 (germline): SNHLY, FYNNEI. The CDR3: CASSEGAGTGELFF. CDR3 sequence (DNA): TGTGCCAGCAGTGAGGGGGCGGGCACCGGGGAGCTGTTTTTT.

The rearrangement uses TRBV20-1 and TRBJ2-7; no firm D call. The CDR3 covers 14 residues. Per germline, CDR1 DFQATT and CDR2 SNEGSKA (reference sequence). V dropped 5 bases and J dropped 6 bases, with 20 bases sitting between them. CDR3 residues: CSADPASNLGEQYF. DNA for the CDR3: TGCAGTGCTGACCCGGCTAGTAATCTTGGCGAGCAGTACTTC.

The chain employs TRBV7-6 and TRBJ2-7; D possibly uses TRBD1 or TRBD2 (5 bases each). Per germline, CDR1 SGHVS and CDR2 FNYEAQ. Trimming took 1 base from V and 0 from J, leaving 7 bases between them. This CDR3 has 14 residues. The CDR3 bases are TGTGCCAGCAGCTTAGGGGACGTCTCCTACGAGCAGTACTTC. Amino acids: CASSLGDVSYEQYF.

In this sample, this clonotype turned up a few times. This chain joins TRBV20-1 and TRBJ1-2; no definite D call. Trimming removed 4 bases at V and 7 bases at J, with 13 bases between. The V gene's germline CDR1 is DFQATT and CDR2 SNEGSKA (reference sequence). CDR3 length: 12 residues. The CDR3 coding sequence is TGCAGTGCTACTAGGAGGGCTGGTGGCTACACCTTC. It is translated as CSATRRAGGYTF.

A note on this clonotype: Germline is not matched at one junction end, which may reflect a read error. The chain carries TRBV7-2 and TRBJ2-3; possible D gene TRBD2, 5 bases. The CDR3 has 13 amino acids. Germline lookup yields CDR1 SGHTA and CDR2 FQGNSA. CDR3 protein: CAGSLANRDTQYF. CDR3 coding DNA: TGTGCCGGCAGCTTAGCGAACAGAGATACGCAGTATTTT.

V is TRBV5-1 and J is TRBJ1-2; D not certain. The V end lost 0 bases, the J end lost 5 bases, and 11 bases lay between the germline ends. The CDR3 spans 14 residues. In germline, CDR1 is SGHRS, CDR2 YFSETQ. CDR3 nucleotides: TGCGCCAGCAGCTTGGAGTCGGTATCATATGGCTACACCTTC. Protein sequence: CASSLESVSYGYTF.

This clonotype was seen once. This chain uses TRBV7-2 with TRBJ1-2; no reliable D call. The CDR3 has 15 amino acids. Trimming removed 2 bases at V and 4 bases at J, with 14 bases between. The germline V gene has CDR1 SGHTA and CDR2 FQGNSA. CDR3 DNA: TGTGCCAGCAGCTTAAGTCTAGGAGTAACCTATGGCTACACCTTC. Translation gives CASSLSLGVTYGYTF.

The V gene is TRBV30, the J gene TRBJ1-2; a possible D gene is TRBD1 (6 bases). Per the germline V gene, CDR1 is GTSNPN and CDR2 is SVGIG (reference sequence). Trimming removed 4 bases from V and 4 bases from J, with 10 bases in between. This CDR3 has 12 amino acids. DNA of the CDR3: TGTGCCTGGACAGGGGCCGGCTATGGCTACACCTTC. Amino acids: CAWTGAGYGYTF.

The V gene is TRBV25-1, the J gene TRBJ1-3; 10 bases match TRBD1. There are 15 residues in the CDR3. CDR1 and CDR2 from the germline V gene are MGHDK and SYGVNS. Losses at the gene ends were 4 bases for V and 0 bases for J; bases not matched to a gene: 0. The CDR3 loop is CASSGQGASGNTIYF. The CDR3 coding sequence is TGTGCCAGCAGTGGACAGGGGGCCTCTGGAAACACCATATATTTT.

The chain recombines TRBV20-1 with TRBJ2-3, with 13 nucleotides matching TRBD2. The germline gives CDR1 DFQATT, CDR2 SNEGSKA (reference sequence). The CDR3 extends over 15 amino acids. The ends lost 6 bases at V and 6 bases at J; junction bases unmatched: 9. CDR3 residues: CSAQQTSGRTDTQYF. The CDR3 bases are TGCAGTGCACAACAGACTAGCGGGAGGACCGATACGCAGTATTTT.

The gene calls are TRBV10-3 and TRBJ2-2, with D possibly called TRBD1 or TRBD2 (5 bases each). There are 13 residues in the CDR3. The germline V gene encodes CDR1 ENHRY and CDR2 SYGVKD. V gave up 11 bases and J gave up 6 bases, with 16 bases separating them. This CDR3 is CALLGTYSGELFF. CDR3 nucleotide sequence: TGTGCCCTGCTTGGGACGTACTCCGGGGAGCTGTTTTTT.

The rearrangement joins TRBV6-1 to TRBJ2-3; 12 positions match TRBD2. The CDR3 length is 16 residues. The germline V gene has CDR1 MNHNS and CDR2 SASEGT. V dropped 3 bases and J dropped 4; count of bases not matched to a gene: 5. CDR3 sequence: CASSETSGSWSDTQYF. The CDR3 DNA sequence: TGTGCCAGCAGTGAGACTAGCGGGAGTTGGTCAGATACGCAGTATTTT.

This clonotype was seen a handful of times. The DNA for the CDR3 is TGTGCCAGCAGTCAGGCCAGGGATATTGGTTCACCCCTCCACTTT. Translated, it gives CASSQARDIGSPLHF. The chain combines TRBV6-1 with TRBJ1-6; D is possibly TRBD1 (5 bases). From germline, CDR1 is MNHNS and CDR2 SASEGT. V was pared by 5 bases and J by 9 bases, with 17 bases between. This CDR3 contains 15 residues.

The CDR3 region is CASSQSGSSYNEQFF. In DNA, the CDR3 is TGTGCCAGCAGCCAGAGCGGGAGCTCCTACAATGAGCAGTTCTTC. The V gene is TRBV6-1, the J gene TRBJ2-1; 8 bases match TRBD2. CDR3 size: 15 residues. The germline V gene has CDR1 MNHNS and CDR2 SASEGT. Trimming removed 6 bases from V and 0 bases from J; junction bases left unmatched: 4.

The CDR3 DNA reads TGTGCCAGCAGCTTACGTAGGAGCGGAACTTACAATGAGCAGTTCTTC. This gives the protein CASSLRRSGTYNEQFF. V usage is TRBV7-2 and J usage is TRBJ2-1; perhaps TRBD2 as D (5 bases). In germline, CDR1 is SGHTA, CDR2 FQGNSA. The CDR3 has 16 amino acids. V was cut by 2 bases and J by 4 bases, with 15 bases left in between.

The rearrangement uses TRBV7-2 and TRBJ2-1; TRBD2 aligns across 9 bases. Unmatched junction bases numbered 12, after V lost 5 bases and J lost 7 bases. Germline assignment: CDR1 SGHTA and CDR2 FQGNSA. The CDR3 is 16 amino acids. The CDR3, as DNA: TGTGCCAGCAGCAGGCGAAGACTAGCGGATATTAATGAGCAGTTCTTC. Protein product: CASSRRRLADINEQFF.

This clonotype came up a few times. The chain links TRBV24-1 to TRBJ2-2; TRBD1 might be the D (6 bases). V lost 5 bases and J 7 bases, leaving 10 bases between the germline ends. Germline V gives CDR1 KGHDR, CDR2 SFDVKD. The CDR3 is made up of 13 amino acids. The CDR3 DNA reads TGTGCCACCAGTGGTACAGGGATCGGGGAGCTGTTTTTT. This gives the protein CATSGTGIGELFF.